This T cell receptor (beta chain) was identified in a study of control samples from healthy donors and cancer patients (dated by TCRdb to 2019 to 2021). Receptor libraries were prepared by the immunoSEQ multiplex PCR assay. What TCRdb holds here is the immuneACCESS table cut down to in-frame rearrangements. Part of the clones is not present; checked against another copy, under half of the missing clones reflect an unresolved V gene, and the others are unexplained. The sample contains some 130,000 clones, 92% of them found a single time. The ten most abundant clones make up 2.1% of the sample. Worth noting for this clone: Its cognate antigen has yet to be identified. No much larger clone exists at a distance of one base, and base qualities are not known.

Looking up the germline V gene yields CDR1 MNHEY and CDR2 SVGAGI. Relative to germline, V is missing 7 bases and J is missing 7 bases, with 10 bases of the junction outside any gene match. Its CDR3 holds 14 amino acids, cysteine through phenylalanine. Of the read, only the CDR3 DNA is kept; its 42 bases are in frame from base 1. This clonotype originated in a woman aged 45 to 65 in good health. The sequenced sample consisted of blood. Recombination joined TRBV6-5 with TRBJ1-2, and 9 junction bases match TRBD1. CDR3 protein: CASNAEDRGGGYTF. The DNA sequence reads TGTGCCAGCAACGCCGAAGACAGGGGGGGTGGCTACACCTTC.